A single sample gave rise to the 21 T cell receptor beta chains below, sequenced in a study of early T cells in non-severe SARS-CoV-2 infection. A single record per CDR3 protein comes from TCRdb applying MiXCR to the 5' RACE reads. The sample holds fewer than 100,000 distinct CDR3 sequences, roughly 16% seen once. The source material was whole blood. Source of these receptors: an adult who was a healthcare worker with PCR-confirmed SARS-CoV-2 infection or an uninfected control (not recorded which).

The chain links TRBV24-1 to TRBJ2-7; 12 bases agree with TRBD2. CDR3 size: 15 residues. The V gene end was trimmed by 3 bases and the J gene end by 5 bases; junction bases not matched to a gene: 4. Germline values: CDR1 KGHDR, CDR2 SFDVKD. As DNA, the CDR3 is TGTGCCACCAGTGATCCGACTAGCGGGAGAGACGAGCAGTACTTC. This codes for CATSDPTSGRDEQYF.

This clonotype was observed many times. V usage is TRBV5-1 and J usage is TRBJ2-7; 8 bases fit TRBD1. V gave up 0 bases and J gave up 7 bases; unmatched junction bases: 9. In germline, CDR1 is SGHRS, CDR2 YFSETQ. This CDR3 comprises 15 residues. The CDR3 DNA reads as TGCGCCAGCAGCTTGGTGGGCGGACAGGGTGAAGAGCAGTACTTC. Translated: CASSLVGGQGEEQYF. Full variable domain (rest looked up from reference TRBV5-1 and TRBJ2-7): KAGVTQTPRYLIKTRGQQVTLSCSPISGHRSVSWYQQTPGQGLQFLFEYFSETQRNKGNFPGRFSGRQFSNSRSEMNVSTLELGDSALYLCASSLVGGQGEEQYFGPGTRLTVT.

The chain employs TRBV6-5 and TRBJ2-7; 7 nucleotides align to TRBD2. This CDR3 is built from 16 residues. V trimming: 5 bases; J trimming: 0 bases; junction bases outside the gene matches: 10. Germline V lookup: CDR1 MNHEY, CDR2 SVGAGI. The CDR3 here is CASSRGSGALSYEQYF. In DNA, the CDR3 is TGTGCCAGCAGTAGAGGGAGCGGGGCCCTCTCCTACGAGCAGTACTTC.

This clonotype was detected only a few times. V usage is TRBV11-2 and J usage is TRBJ1-6, with a weak D call TRBD1 (6 bases). The V gene's germline CDR1 is SGHAT and CDR2 FQNNGV. This CDR3 is 14 amino acids long. V dropped 0 bases and J dropped 10 bases, with 10 bases sitting between them. The chain's CDR3 is CASSLDSDSSPLHF. The CDR3 region has the DNA TGTGCCAGCAGCTTAGACTCGGACAGCTCACCCCTCCACTTT. The whole variable domain, filled in from reference TRBV11-2 and TRBJ1-6, reads EAGVAQSPRYKIIEKRQSVAFWCNPISGHATLYWYQQILGQGPKLLIQFQNNGVVDDSQLPKDRFSAERLKGVDSTLKIQPAKLEDSAVYLCASSLDSDSSPLHFGNGTRLTVT.

The V call is TRBV6-1, the J call TRBJ2-1, with D perhaps given as TRBD1 or TRBD2 (7 bases each). V gave up 6 bases and J gave up 7 bases, with 19 bases separating them. The germline CDR1 and CDR2 sequences are MNHNS and SASEGT. This CDR3 contains 15 residues. DNA for the CDR3: TGTGCCAGCAGGTCATCAGGGGGGGATTCGAATGAGCAGTTCTTC. This translates into CASRSSGGDSNEQFF.

This clonotype was seen only a few times. The chain is built from TRBV5-1 and TRBJ2-2; the D is unclear. Germline values: CDR1 SGHRS, CDR2 YFSETQ. This CDR3 contains 13 residues. Trimming shortened V by 4 bases and J by 6 bases, and 10 bases separated the two germline ends. DNA for the CDR3: TGCGCCAGCAGCCCCTTTGGAGCCGGGGAGCTGTTTTTT. Its translation: CASSPFGAGELFF.

This chain uses TRBV20-1 with TRBJ1-4; a possible D gene is TRBD1 (6 bases). Trimming shortened V by 7 bases and J by 5 bases, and 8 bases separated the two germline ends. The germline gives CDR1 DFQATT, CDR2 SNEGSKA (reference sequence). This CDR3 spans 11 amino acids. The DNA for the CDR3 is TGCAGTGGACAGGACAATGAAAAACTGTTTTTT. This sequence encodes CSGQDNEKLFF.

The V gene is TRBV7-9, the J gene TRBJ1-2; the D gene is possibly TRBD1 (6 bases). CDR3 length equals 16 residues. Germline V gene lookup returns CDR1 SEHNR and CDR2 FQNEAQ (reference sequence). V lost 0 bases to trimming and J lost 4 bases, with 15 bases between them. CDR3 in amino acids: CASSLAERQAGYGYTF. CDR3 bases: TGTGCCAGCAGCTTAGCGGAGCGACAGGCCGGCTATGGCTACACCTTC.

The table lists this clonotype with a few counts. The V and J genes are TRBV20-1 and TRBJ2-7; possibly TRBD2 for D (5 bases). Germline V lookup: CDR1 DFQATT, CDR2 SNEGSKA (reference sequence). The CDR3 consists of 17 residues. The ends were cut back, 0 bases at V and 1 base at J, with 19 bases in the middle. CDR3 coding DNA: TGCAGTGCTAGAGATTCCGGGGTGAGCTTACTATCCTACGAGCAGTACTTC. It translates to CSARDSGVSLLSYEQYF.

This rearrangement joins TRBV19 to TRBJ2-1, with D maybe TRBD1 (5 bases). This CDR3 is 15 amino acids long. V was clipped by 2 bases and J by 4 bases, with 12 bases between them. Per the germline V gene, CDR1 is LNHDA and CDR2 is SQIVND (reference sequence). The CDR3 loop is CASSIKGPFYNEQFF. DNA for the CDR3: TGTGCCAGTAGTATAAAGGGGCCCTTTTACAATGAGCAGTTCTTC.

CDR3: CASSPLLAGGYNEQFF. The CDR3 nucleotides are TGTGCCAGCAGTCCTTTACTAGCGGGGGGATACAATGAGCAGTTCTTC. The chain recombines TRBV27 with TRBJ2-1, with 12 bases matching TRBD2. This CDR3 is 16 amino acids long. Germline CDR1 is MNHEY and CDR2 is SMNVEV (reference sequence). Trimming removed 5 bases from V and 4 bases from J; junction bases left unmatched: 6.

This clonotype was seen a handful of times. This chain joins TRBV20-1 and TRBJ2-1; unclear D gene. Germline loops: CDR1 DFQATT, CDR2 SNEGSKA (reference sequence). Trimming took 4 bases from V and 7 from J, leaving 5 bases between them. CDR3 size: 10 residues. The CDR3 DNA is TGCAGTGCTACTAGGAATGAGCAGTTCTTC. Amino acid sequence: CSATRNEQFF.

The rearrangement links TRBV6-6 to TRBJ1-1, with 8 positions matching TRBD1. V lost 8 bases, J lost 4 bases, and 6 bases stayed unmatched. This CDR3 comprises 13 residues. Germline CDR1 and CDR2: MNHNY and SVGAGI (reference sequence). The DNA for the CDR3 is TGTGCCAGCGCTCAGGGGGCGTCCACTGAAGCTTTCTTT. Translated, it gives CASAQGASTEAFF.

This clonotype was found a few times. This chain connects TRBV29-1 to TRBJ2-1; D uncertain. Germline lookup yields CDR1 SQVTM and CDR2 ANQGSEA. The V end lost 4 bases, the J end lost 0 bases, and 10 bases lay between the germline ends. The CDR3 totals 14 residues. CDR3 nucleotide sequence: TGCAGCGTTGGCCGGACGGGCTCCTACAATGAGCAGTTCTTC. Amino acid sequence: CSVGRTGSYNEQFF.

This clonotype has a handful of counts. The chain carries TRBV5-6 and TRBJ1-1; D ambiguous. This CDR3 spans 14 amino acids. V gave up 5 bases and J gave up 0 bases, with 11 bases separating them. Germline loops: CDR1 SGHDT, CDR2 YYEEEE. The CDR3 is CASSLAQVNTEAFF. CDR3 nucleotide sequence: TGTGCCAGCAGTCTAGCCCAAGTGAACACTGAAGCTTTCTTT.

CDR3 DNA: TGTGCCAGCGGACCTAGCGGGTCAACCGGGGAGCTGTTTTTT. It is translated as CASGPSGSTGELFF. The V call is TRBV6-1, the J call TRBJ2-2; 8 nucleotides align to TRBD2. Trimming cost V 8 bases and J 5 bases; bases outside gene matches: 7. There are 14 residues in the CDR3. The germline V gene encodes CDR1 MNHNS and CDR2 SASEGT.

Only a few counts were recorded for this clonotype. The V and J genes are TRBV29-1 and TRBJ1-2; D call uncertain. Trimming stripped 0 bases from V and 7 bases from J, with 6 bases between. The V gene's germline CDR1 is SQVTM and CDR2 ANQGSEA. The CDR3 runs 11 residues. The CDR3: CSVEDTVGYTF. The CDR3 DNA reads TGCAGCGTTGAAGATACAGTTGGCTACACCTTC.

This clonotype was detected many times. This chain joins TRBV28 and TRBJ1-5, with D perhaps TRBD1 (6 bases). V was trimmed by 4 bases and J by 3 bases, leaving 13 bases between them. The CDR3 loop spans 15 amino acids. Per germline, CDR1 MDHEN and CDR2 SYDVKM. CDR3 nucleotide sequence: TGTGCCAGCAGTTGGTGGGACATTTCCAATCAGCCCCAGCATTTT. It is translated as CASSWWDISNQPQHF.

The rearrangement links TRBV6-5 to TRBJ1-6, with 7 nucleotides matching TRBD1. With V trimmed by 9 bases and J by 4 bases, 15 bases remained unmatched. Germline CDR1 and CDR2: MNHEY and SVGAGI. CDR3 length equals 17 residues. CDR3 nucleotides: TGTGCCAGTATGCACTTTCCGGGACAGAATTATAATTCACCCCTCCACTTT. It yields the protein CASMHFPGQNYNSPLHF.

Ten or more counts support this clonotype. The V gene is TRBV29-1, the J gene TRBJ1-2; 9 bases align to TRBD1. The V gene's germline CDR1 is SQVTM and CDR2 ANQGSEA. There are 16 residues in the CDR3. The V gene end was trimmed by 1 base and the J gene end by 4 bases; junction bases not matched to a gene: 10. The CDR3 DNA reads as TGCAGCGTTGAAGGGGACAGGGTCCCTCCGGGCTATGGCTACACCTTC. Its translation is CSVEGDRVPPGYGYTF.

This clonotype occurred many times. This chain connects TRBV6-1 to TRBJ1-2; maybe TRBD1 (5 bases). Trimming cost V 0 bases and J 14 bases, with 13 bases left between them. The CDR3 has 12 amino acids. Germline assignment: CDR1 MNHNS and CDR2 SASEGT. CDR3 loop: CASSEARVLRTF. The CDR3 DNA follows: TGTGCCAGCAGTGAAGCCAGGGTATTGAGGACCTTC.